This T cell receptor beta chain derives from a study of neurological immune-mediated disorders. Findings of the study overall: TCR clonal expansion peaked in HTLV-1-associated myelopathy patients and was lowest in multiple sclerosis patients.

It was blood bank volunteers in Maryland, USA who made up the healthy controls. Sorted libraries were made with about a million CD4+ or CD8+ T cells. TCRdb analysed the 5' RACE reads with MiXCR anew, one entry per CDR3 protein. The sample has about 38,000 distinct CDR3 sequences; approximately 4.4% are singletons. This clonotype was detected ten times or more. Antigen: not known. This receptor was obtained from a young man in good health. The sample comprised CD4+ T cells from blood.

The CDR3, as DNA: TGTGCCAGCAGCCACGGATTCGACAGGGGTGGCTCTGGGGCCAACGTCCTGACTTTC. Translation: CASSHGFDRGGSGANVLTF. The chain has TRBV4-2 and TRBJ2-6; 8 bases align to TRBD1. This CDR3 is 19 amino acids long. The V segment lost 3 bases and the J segment 0 bases; nucleotides outside the gene matches: 10. CDR1 is LGHNA and CDR2 is YNFKEQ in the germline V gene.